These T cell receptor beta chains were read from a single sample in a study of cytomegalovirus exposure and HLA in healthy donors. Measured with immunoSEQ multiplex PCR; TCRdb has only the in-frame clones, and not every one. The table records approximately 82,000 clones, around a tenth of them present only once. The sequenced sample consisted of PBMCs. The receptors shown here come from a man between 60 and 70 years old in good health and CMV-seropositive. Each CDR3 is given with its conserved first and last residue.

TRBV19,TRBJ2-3,CASSMGSGRTDTQYF
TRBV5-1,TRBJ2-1,CANRTSGVSYNEQFF
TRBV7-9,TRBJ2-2,CASMDSTSGELFF
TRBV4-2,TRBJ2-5,CASSEIAGGWETQYF
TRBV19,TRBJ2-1,CASSPTMRGGYNEQFF
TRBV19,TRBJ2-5,CASSIGGVSTQETQYF
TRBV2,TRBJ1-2,CASTREGYGYTF
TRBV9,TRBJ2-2,CASSVLAGGHTGELFF
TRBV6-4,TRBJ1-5,CASSDTGDSNQPQHF
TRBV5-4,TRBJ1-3,CASSFAGAGNTIYF
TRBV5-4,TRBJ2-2,CASSLGTSVNTGELFF
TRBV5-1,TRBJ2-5,CASSFGLAGGEETQYF
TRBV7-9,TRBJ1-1,CASSGADRVFAEAFF
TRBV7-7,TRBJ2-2,CASSFDTGELFF
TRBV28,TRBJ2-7,CASSFGGTLSYEQYF
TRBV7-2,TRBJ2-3,CASSFLSRGTDTQYF
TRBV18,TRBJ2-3,CASSLASGDTDTQYF
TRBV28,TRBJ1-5,CASTPGGRGGNQPQHF
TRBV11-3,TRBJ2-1,CASSAGGLAGYNEQFF
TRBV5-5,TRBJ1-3,CASSLSNRGMTGNTIYF
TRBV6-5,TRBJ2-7,CASSLQAGSPYEQYF
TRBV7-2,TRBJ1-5,CASSFRQGSNQPQHF
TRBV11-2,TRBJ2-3,CASSFTAGGSTDTQYF
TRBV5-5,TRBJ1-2,CASSFTGDYGYTF
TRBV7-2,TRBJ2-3,CASSLTAGDTTQYF
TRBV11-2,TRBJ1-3,CASSPGQGMYTIYF
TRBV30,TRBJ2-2,CAWARLANTGELFF
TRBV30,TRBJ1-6,CAMEFGGSGSPLHF
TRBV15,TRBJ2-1,CATRLAGGGNEQFF
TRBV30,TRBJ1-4,CAWSTSGQYNEKLFF
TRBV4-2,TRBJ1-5,CASSQDREQPQHF
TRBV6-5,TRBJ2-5,CASSRSGETQYF
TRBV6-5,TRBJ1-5,CASSYSDRGNQPQHF
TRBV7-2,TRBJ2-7,CASGRTGGPYEQYF
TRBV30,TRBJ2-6,CAWSGGGSGANVLTF
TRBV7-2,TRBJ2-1,CASSGLGVGQFF
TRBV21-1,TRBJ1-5,CASSPPISRGDPQPQHF
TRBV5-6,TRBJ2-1,CASSPGTGSYNEQFF
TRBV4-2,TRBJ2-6,CASSGGQGDGANVLTF
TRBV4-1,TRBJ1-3,CASSLQAGSGNTIYF
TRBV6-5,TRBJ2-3,CASSYWASHDPDTQYF